A single T cell receptor beta chain is shown here with its context. Its cognate antigen is unknown. The repertoire was sequenced with immunoSEQ multiplex PCR; TCRdb's copy has only in-frame clones and lacks some. The table has about 110,000 clones, 70% to 90% seen once; the top ten hold roughly 14%. This record comes from a study of T cell responses to AZD1222 COVID-19 vaccine. General study results and limits: It was only after the peak T cell response that any repertoires were sampled. Of spike-specific TCRs, nearly half reportedly target regions left unmutated in variants.

Germline V lookup: CDR1 LGHDT, CDR2 YNNKEL (reference sequence). V lost 3 bases, J lost 4 bases, and 4 bases stayed unmatched. The CDR3 consists of 14 residues. The gene calls are TRBV3-1 (or the pseudogene TRBV3-2) and TRBJ2-3; 7 positions agree with TRBD2. The sequenced sample was peripheral blood, obtained 28 days after the second AZD1222 dose. The sequence was obtained from an adult who received the AZD1222 COVID-19 vaccine. The CDR3 DNA is TGTGCCAGCAGCCAGACCGCGGGGGCAGATACGCAGTATTTT. Translation: CASSQTAGADTQYF.